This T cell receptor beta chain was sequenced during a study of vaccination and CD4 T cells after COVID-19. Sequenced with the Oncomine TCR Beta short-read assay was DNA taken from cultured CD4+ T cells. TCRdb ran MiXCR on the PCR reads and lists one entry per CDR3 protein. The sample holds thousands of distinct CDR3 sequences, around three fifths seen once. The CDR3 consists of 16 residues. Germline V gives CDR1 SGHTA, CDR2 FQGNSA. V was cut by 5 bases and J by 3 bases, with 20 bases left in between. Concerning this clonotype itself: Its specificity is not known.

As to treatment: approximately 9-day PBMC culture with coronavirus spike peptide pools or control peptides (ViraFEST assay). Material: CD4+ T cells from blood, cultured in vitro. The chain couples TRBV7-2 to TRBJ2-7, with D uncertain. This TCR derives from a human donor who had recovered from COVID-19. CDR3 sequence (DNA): TGTGCCAGCAGCCCGGGTTTAACGAAAGTCGGCTACGAGCAGTACTTC. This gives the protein CASSPGLTKVGYEQYF.